This paragraph reports one TCR beta chain. Time point indicated: healthy volunteer bleed at 6 weeks. Blood, whole and unfractionated, served as the source for total RNA extraction. From the RACE reads, TCRdb called clonotypes with MiXCR, one entry per CDR3 protein. In the table there are about 47,000 distinct CDR3 sequences, around 3.6% of which are singletons. This specimen comes from a study of human T cells and chemical hapten exposure. The CDR3 sequence is 17 residues long. Trimming removed 5 bases from V and 4 bases from J, with 18 bases in between. The germline gives CDR1 SEHNR, CDR2 FQNEAQ (reference sequence).

The material sequenced was whole blood. The chain recombines TRBV7-9 with TRBJ2-6; D not resolved. The sequence was obtained from a human donor in good health. Some clones in this sample may be carry-over from other donors' samples. CDR3 region: CASSPSVGSPGANVLTF. In DNA, the CDR3 is TGTGCCAGCAGCCCTTCGGTGGGGTCCCCGGGGGCCAACGTCCTGACTTTC.